The 21 T cell receptor beta chains listed next were all sequenced from one sample in a study of technical replicates of blood from a handful of donors (dated by TCRdb to about 2017). The library was obtained by the immunoSEQ multiplex PCR assay. Drawn from immuneACCESS, this table holds only the in-frame rearrangements with V and J called that TCRdb kept. Clones are partly lost; checked studies trace under half to an unresolved V gene and leave the rest unexplained. The sample has some 94,000 clones on record, 96% of them singletons. Of the sample, 0.36% falls within the top ten clones. Source material: T cells isolated from PBMCs. These receptors originate from a human donor in good health.

In its sample, this clone was seen a few times. The J gene is TRBJ1-5, the V gene TRBV12-1; the D call in the table, TRBD1, was not verified against the DNA. TRBV12-1 is an annotated pseudogene. The CDR3 is 14 amino acids. The CDR3 loop is CASSRGQGKQPQHF. The CDR3 DNA is TGTGCCAGCAGCCGCGGACAGGGTAAGCAGCCCCAGCATTTT.

The gene calls are TRBV5-1 and TRBJ1-2; 9 bases match TRBD1. V lost 4 bases to trimming and J lost 6 bases; unmatched junction nucleotides: 7. The CDR3 length is 14 residues. Per germline, CDR1 SGHRS and CDR2 YFSETQ. The CDR3 region has the DNA TGCGCCAGCAGCATCTCCGGGACAGGGAATGGCTACACCTTC. It yields the protein CASSISGTGNGYTF.

V is TRBV5-1 and J is TRBJ2-7; 7 bases are a match to TRBD1. Germline V CDR1 and CDR2: SGHRS, YFSETQ. After removal of 6 bases from V and 4 bases from J, the junction contained 13 bases not matched to a gene. The CDR3 spans 15 residues. The CDR3 spells CASNLLGQQLYEQYF. The CDR3 DNA reads TGCGCCAGCAACCTTTTGGGACAGCAATTGTACGAGCAGTACTTC.

The chain joins TRBV5-6 to TRBJ2-7, with D tentatively TRBD2 (6 bases). Trimming removed 4 bases from V and 6 bases from J, with 17 bases in between. This CDR3 has 14 residues. From germline, CDR1 is SGHDT and CDR2 YYEEEE. CDR3 protein: CASSGDSTVFEQYF. CDR3 sequence (DNA): TGTGCCAGCAGCGGGGACTCGACGGTATTCGAGCAGTACTTC. The full variable domain, its missing parts supplied by reference TRBV5-6 and TRBJ2-7, is DAGVTQSPTHLIKTRGQQVTLRCSPKSGHDTVSWYQQALGQGPQFIFQYYEEEERQRGNFPDRFSGHQFPNYSSELNVNALLLGDSALYLCASSGDSTVFEQYFGPGTRLTVT.

This chain's CDR3 is CASSRPGQGVTGELFF. The CDR3 nucleotides read TGTGCCAGCAGCCGTCCAGGACAGGGAGTCACCGGGGAGCTGTTTTTT. V usage is TRBV7-8 and J usage is TRBJ2-2, with TRBD1 matching over 8 bases. V was pared by 5 bases and J by 4 bases, with 9 bases of the junction left unmatched. The germline V gene encodes CDR1 SGHVS and CDR2 FQNEAQ. This CDR3 region has 16 residues. Full variable domain (rest looked up from reference TRBV7-8 and TRBJ2-2): GAGVSQSPRYKVAKRGQDVALRCDPISGHVSLFWYQQALGQGPEFLTYFQNEAQLDKSGLPSDRFFAERPEGSVSTLKIQRTQQEDSAVYLCASSRPGQGVTGELFFGEGSRLTVL.

The gene calls are TRBV27 and TRBJ2-1, with D unresolved. The germline V and J ends were trimmed by 4 bases and 0 bases, with 4 bases remaining between them. Germline V gene sequence: CDR1 MNHEY, CDR2 SMNVEV (reference sequence). The CDR3 extends over 13 amino acids. The CDR3 nucleotides are TGTGCCAGCAGTTCTAGCTCCTACAATGAGCAGTTCTTC. Translating gives CASSSSSYNEQFF.

CDR3 in amino acids: CASSYSRTGVPEKLFF. CDR3 coding DNA: TGTGCCAGCAGTTACTCGCGGACAGGGGTGCCTGAAAAACTGTTTTTT. The chain is built from TRBV6-5 and TRBJ1-4; 9 bases align to TRBD1. This CDR3 comprises 16 residues. Germline V lookup: CDR1 MNHEY, CDR2 SVGAGI. V lost 0 bases and J lost 7; bases outside the gene matches: 6.

The V gene is TRBV7-2, the J gene TRBJ2-5, with 7 bases fitting TRBD2. The germline gives CDR1 SGHTA, CDR2 FQGNSA. V dropped 5 bases and J dropped 2; count of bases not matched to a gene: 11. CDR3 length equals 16 residues. Here the CDR3 DNA reads TGTGCCAGCAGCCTGAGCGGGACCTTTCCTCAAGAGACCCAGTACTTC. Residues: CASSLSGTFPQETQYF.

V is TRBV28 and J is TRBJ1-5, with D hard to call. CDR3 length: 15 amino acids. Germline V gene lookup returns CDR1 MDHEN and CDR2 SYDVKM. Trimming left V 5 bases short and J 2 bases short, with 13 bases between. The CDR3 loop reads CASSPSARGNQPQHF. As DNA, the CDR3 is TGTGCCAGCAGTCCGTCGGCTCGGGGCAATCAGCCCCAGCATTTT.

This sequence joins TRBV5-6 and TRBJ2-1; TRBD1 is a possible D gene (6 bases). The CDR3 is 14 residues long. The germline V gene has CDR1 SGHDT and CDR2 YYEEEE. The V and J ends lost 3 bases and 8 bases respectively, with 15 bases between them. The CDR3 nucleotides are TGTGCCAGCAGCTCGGACCAGGGGAGCGATGAGCAGTTCTTC. Translating gives CASSSDQGSDEQFF.

V is TRBV6-1 and J is TRBJ2-5; maybe TRBD2 (5 bases). The CDR3 runs to 14 residues. Germline lookup yields CDR1 MNHNS and CDR2 SASEGT. Between the trimmed V and J ends, which lost 5 bases and 2 bases, there was a span of 12 bases. The chain's CDR3 is CASSKAGGQETQYF. The CDR3 nucleotides read TGTGCCAGCAGTAAGGCGGGCGGGCAAGAGACCCAGTACTTC.

The V call is TRBV5-5, the J call TRBJ1-1; D call uncertain. V shed 0 bases and J shed 0 bases, with 9 bases lying between them. CDR1 and CDR2 from the germline V gene are SGHKS and YYEKEE (reference sequence). This CDR3 region has 15 residues. CDR3 sequence: CASSLARRMNTEAFF. The CDR3 DNA reads as TGTGCCAGCAGCTTGGCCCGCAGAATGAACACTGAAGCTTTCTTT.

This clone was seen only once. The gene calls are TRBV7-3 and TRBJ2-2; 12 bases match TRBD1. The germline CDR1 and CDR2 sequences are SGHTA and FQGTGA. The CDR3 extends over 15 amino acids. The V and J ends lost 5 bases and 8 bases, in that order; junction bases with no gene match: 6. The CDR3 protein is CASSGDRGLSGELFF. The CDR3 region has the DNA TGTGCCAGCAGCGGGGACAGGGGGCTATCAGGGGAGCTGTTTTTT.

DNA for the CDR3: TGCAGCGTTGATACGCTAGCGGGAGGGCTCACGCAGTATTTT. Translated, it gives CSVDTLAGGLTQYF. J is TRBJ2-3 and V is TRBV29-1; TRBD2 aligns across 12 bases. The V gene's germline CDR1 is SQVTM and CDR2 ANQGSEA. The CDR3 loop spans 14 amino acids. The V gene end was trimmed by 3 bases and the J gene end by 9 bases; junction bases not matched to a gene: 7.

The chain couples TRBV9 to TRBJ1-1; the D is unclear. The CDR3 loop spans 14 amino acids. The germline CDR1 and CDR2 sequences are SGDLS and YYNGEE. Trimming pared 2 bases from V and 1 base from J, leaving 9 bases between. This CDR3 is CASSVEPGNTEAFF. CDR3 bases: TGTGCCAGCAGCGTCGAACCGGGGAACACTGAAGCTTTCTTT.

This clone was observed a single time. V gene TRBV30 combines with J gene TRBJ2-7, with D possibly matching TRBD2 (5 bases). V gave up 1 base and J gave up 6 bases, with 7 bases separating them. The CDR3 contains 11 residues. The germline gives CDR1 GTSNPN, CDR2 SVGIG (reference sequence). The CDR3 sequence: CAWSGGLEQYF. CDR3 nucleotides: TGTGCCTGGAGTGGAGGACTCGAGCAGTACTTC.

The rearrangement uses TRBV30 and TRBJ2-6; no clear D gene. This CDR3 has 15 amino acids. The germline V and J ends were trimmed by 1 base and 1 base, with 8 bases remaining between them. The germline V gene has CDR1 GTSNPN and CDR2 SVGIG (reference sequence). CDR3 in DNA: TGTGCCTGGAGTGCTTACGAGTCTGGGGCCAACGTCCTGACTTTC. Protein: CAWSAYESGANVLTF.

This chain joins TRBV5-8 and TRBJ2-1, with 10 bases identical to TRBD2. The V segment lost 4 bases and the J segment 2 bases; nucleotides outside the gene matches: 3. The CDR3 runs to 15 residues. CDR1 and CDR2 (germline): SGHTS, YDEGEE. The CDR3 DNA reads TGTGCCAGCAGCCCTGGACTAGCGGCCTACAATGAGCAGTTCTTC. Protein: CASSPGLAAYNEQFF.

This clone was recorded once. The chain carries TRBV7-3 and TRBJ1-1, with TRBD1 as a possible D gene (5 bases). V lost 2 bases, J lost 6 bases, and 7 bases lay in between. CDR3 length: 12 residues. The germline CDR1 and CDR2 sequences are SGHTA and FQGTGA. CDR3 sequence: CASSLGAAEAFF. CDR3 bases: TGTGCCAGCAGCTTAGGGGCAGCTGAAGCTTTCTTT.

The CDR3 nucleotides read TGTGCCACCAGGGGGCAGGGGTCAGGGGCCAACGTCCTGACTTTC. It is translated as CATRGQGSGANVLTF. This chain joins TRBV15 and TRBJ2-6; a weak D match, TRBD1 (6 bases). The CDR3 loop spans 15 amino acids. The germline V gene has CDR1 LNHNV and CDR2 YYDKDF (reference sequence). Trimming stripped 6 bases from V and 4 bases from J, with 13 bases between.

The chain has TRBV5-1 and TRBJ2-2, with D perhaps matching TRBD2 (6 bases). The CDR3 loop spans 15 amino acids. Germline values: CDR1 SGHRS, CDR2 YFSETQ. The ends were cut back, 2 bases at V and 0 bases at J, with 8 bases in the middle. The CDR3 here is CASSFREANTGELFF. CDR3 DNA sequence: TGCGCCAGCAGCTTTAGGGAGGCGAACACCGGGGAGCTGTTTTTT.